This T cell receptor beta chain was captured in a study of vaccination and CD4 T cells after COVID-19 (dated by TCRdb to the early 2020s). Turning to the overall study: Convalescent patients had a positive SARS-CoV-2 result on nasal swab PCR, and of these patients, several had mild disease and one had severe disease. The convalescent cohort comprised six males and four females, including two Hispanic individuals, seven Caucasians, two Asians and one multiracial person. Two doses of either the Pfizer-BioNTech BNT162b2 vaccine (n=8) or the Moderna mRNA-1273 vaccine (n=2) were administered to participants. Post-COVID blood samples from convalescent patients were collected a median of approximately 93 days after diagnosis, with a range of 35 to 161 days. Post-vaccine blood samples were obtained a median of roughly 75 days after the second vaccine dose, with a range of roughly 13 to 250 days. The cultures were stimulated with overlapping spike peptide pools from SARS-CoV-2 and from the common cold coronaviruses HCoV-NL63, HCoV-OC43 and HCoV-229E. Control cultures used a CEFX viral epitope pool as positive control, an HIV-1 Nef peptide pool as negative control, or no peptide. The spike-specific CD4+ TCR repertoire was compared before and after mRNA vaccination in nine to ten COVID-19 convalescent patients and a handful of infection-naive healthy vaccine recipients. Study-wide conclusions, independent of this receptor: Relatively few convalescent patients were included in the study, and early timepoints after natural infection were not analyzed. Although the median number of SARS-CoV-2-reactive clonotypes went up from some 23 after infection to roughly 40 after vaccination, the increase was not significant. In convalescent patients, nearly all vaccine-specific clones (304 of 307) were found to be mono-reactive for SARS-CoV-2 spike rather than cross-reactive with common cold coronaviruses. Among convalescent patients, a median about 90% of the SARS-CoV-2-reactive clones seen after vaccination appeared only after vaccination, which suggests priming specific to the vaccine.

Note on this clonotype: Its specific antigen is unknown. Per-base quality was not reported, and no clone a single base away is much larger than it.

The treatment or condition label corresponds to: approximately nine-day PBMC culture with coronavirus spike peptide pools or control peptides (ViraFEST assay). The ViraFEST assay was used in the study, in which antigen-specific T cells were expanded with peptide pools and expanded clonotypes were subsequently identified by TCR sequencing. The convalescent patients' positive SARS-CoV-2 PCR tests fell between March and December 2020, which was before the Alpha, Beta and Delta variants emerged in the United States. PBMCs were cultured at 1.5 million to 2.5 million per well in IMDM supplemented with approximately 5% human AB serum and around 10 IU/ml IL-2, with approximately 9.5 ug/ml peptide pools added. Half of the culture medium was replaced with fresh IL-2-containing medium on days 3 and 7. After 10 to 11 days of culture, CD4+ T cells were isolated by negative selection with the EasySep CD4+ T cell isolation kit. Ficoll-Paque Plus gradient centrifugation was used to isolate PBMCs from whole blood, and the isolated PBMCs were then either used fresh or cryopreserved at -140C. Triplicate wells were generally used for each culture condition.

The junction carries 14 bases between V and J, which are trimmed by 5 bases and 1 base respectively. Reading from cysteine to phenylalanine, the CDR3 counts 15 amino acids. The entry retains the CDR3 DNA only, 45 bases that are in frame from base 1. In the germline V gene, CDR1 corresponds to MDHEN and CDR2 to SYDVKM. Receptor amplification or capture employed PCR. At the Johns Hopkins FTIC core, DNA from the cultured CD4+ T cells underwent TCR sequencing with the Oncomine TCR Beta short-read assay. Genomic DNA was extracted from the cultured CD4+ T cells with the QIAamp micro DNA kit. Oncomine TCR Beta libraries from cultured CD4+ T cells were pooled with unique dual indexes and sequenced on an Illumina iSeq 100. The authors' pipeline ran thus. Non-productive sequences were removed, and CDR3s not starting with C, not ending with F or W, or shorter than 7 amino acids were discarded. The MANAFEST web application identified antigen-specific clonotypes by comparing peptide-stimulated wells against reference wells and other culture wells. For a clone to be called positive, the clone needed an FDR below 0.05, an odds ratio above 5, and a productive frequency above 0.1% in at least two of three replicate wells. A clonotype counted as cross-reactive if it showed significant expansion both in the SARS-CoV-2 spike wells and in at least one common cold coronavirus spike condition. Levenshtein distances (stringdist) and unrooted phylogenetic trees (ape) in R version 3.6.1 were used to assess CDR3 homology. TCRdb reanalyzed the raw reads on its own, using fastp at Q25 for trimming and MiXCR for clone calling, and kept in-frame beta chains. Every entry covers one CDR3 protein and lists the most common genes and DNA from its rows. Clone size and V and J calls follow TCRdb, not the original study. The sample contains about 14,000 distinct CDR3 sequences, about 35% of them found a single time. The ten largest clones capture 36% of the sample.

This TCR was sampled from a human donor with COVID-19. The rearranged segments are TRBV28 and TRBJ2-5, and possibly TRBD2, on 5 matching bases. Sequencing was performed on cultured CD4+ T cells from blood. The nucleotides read TGTGCCAGCAGTGCTCGGACTGGCTTCCAAGAGACCCAGTACTTC. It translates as CASSARTGFQETQYF.